Detailed here is one T cell receptor beta chain. The sequenced patients had an expansion of CD8+CD57+ cells seen by flow cytometry. Patients, without exception, had severe acquired aplastic anemia. Patients were untreated when blood was sampled. The junction had 9 bases not matched to a gene; V was cut back by 3 bases and J by 4 bases. The CDR3 spans 15 residues. From germline, CDR1 is SGHRS and CDR2 YFSETQ. These data come from a study of CD8+CD57+ T cells in acquired aplastic anemia. Study details: Sorted CD4+ and CD8+ cell DNA averaged roughly 3.2 ug.

Genomic DNA served as template for TCR beta VDJ and CDR3 profiling. One entry per CDR3 protein results from TCRdb running MiXCR on the reads. Found here are around 150,000 distinct CDR3 sequences, 40% to 60% of them singletons; the top ten hold 25% to 35%. The chain uses TRBV5-1 and TRBJ2-7; the match to TRBD1 covers 8 bases. The receptor was derived from a human donor with aplastic anemia. Specimen: sorted CD4+, CD8+, or CD8+CD57+ T cells (not recorded which) from PBMCs. Here the CDR3 reads CASSSGTGRQYEQYF. The CDR3 region has the DNA TGCGCCAGCAGCTCCGGGACAGGCCGACAGTACGAGCAGTACTTC.